This T cell receptor (beta chain) was captured in a study of blood T cell repertoires in COVID-19. Study information: The United States, Italy and Spain supplied acute and convalescent COVID-19 samples.

Trimming cost V 0 bases and J 5 bases, with 13 bases left between them. CDR1 MRHNA and CDR2 SNTAGT come from the germline V gene. The CDR3 has 15 residues. Sequenced by immunoSEQ multiplex PCR; TCRdb stores in-frame clones only, minus some. The sample lists about 220,000 clones, more than 75% seen once, with about 2% in the top ten. The source of this sequence is a middle-aged man with active or convalescent COVID-19. This chain joins TRBV6-4 and TRBJ1-2, with D perhaps TRBD1 (5 bases). Sequences were obtained from peripheral blood. CDR3 in DNA: TGTGCCAGCAGTGACTCAGGAGGGGCCCGTTATGGCTACACCTTC. This encodes CASSDSGGARYGYTF.